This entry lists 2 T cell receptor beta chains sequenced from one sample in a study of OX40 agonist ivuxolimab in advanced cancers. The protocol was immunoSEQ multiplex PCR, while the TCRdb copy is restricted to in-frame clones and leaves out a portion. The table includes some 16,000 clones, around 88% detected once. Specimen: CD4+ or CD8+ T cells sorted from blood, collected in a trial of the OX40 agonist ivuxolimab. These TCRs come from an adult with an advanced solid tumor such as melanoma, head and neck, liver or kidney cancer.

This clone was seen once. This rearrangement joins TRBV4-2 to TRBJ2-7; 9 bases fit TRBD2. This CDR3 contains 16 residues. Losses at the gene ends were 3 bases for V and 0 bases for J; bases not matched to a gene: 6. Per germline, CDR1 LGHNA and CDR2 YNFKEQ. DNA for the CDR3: TGTGCCAGCAGCCAGGTTGGACTAGCGCCCTCCTACGAGCAGTACTTC. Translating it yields CASSQVGLAPSYEQYF.

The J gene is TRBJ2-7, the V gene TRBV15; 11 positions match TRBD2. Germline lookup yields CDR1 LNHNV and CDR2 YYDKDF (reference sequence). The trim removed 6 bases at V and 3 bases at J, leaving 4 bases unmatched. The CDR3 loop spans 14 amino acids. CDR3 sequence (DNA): TGTGCCACCAGAACTAGCGGGAGTAGCTACGAGCAGTACTTC. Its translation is CATRTSGSSYEQYF.